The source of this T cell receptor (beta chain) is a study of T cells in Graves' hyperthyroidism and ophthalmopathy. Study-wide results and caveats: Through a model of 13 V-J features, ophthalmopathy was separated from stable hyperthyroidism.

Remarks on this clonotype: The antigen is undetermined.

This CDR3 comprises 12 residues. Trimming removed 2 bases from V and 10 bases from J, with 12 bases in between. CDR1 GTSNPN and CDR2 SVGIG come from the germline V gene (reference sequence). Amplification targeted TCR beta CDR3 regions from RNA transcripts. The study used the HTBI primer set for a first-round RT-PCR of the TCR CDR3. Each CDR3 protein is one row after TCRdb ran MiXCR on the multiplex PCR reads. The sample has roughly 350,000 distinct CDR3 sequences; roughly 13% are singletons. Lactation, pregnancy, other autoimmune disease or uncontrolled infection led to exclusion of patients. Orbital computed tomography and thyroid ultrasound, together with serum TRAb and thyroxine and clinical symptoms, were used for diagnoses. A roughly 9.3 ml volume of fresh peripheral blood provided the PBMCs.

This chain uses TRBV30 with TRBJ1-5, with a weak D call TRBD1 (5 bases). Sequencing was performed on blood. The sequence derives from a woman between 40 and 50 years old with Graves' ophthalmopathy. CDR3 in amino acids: CAWSREGSPQHF. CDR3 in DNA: TGTGCCTGGAGTCGTGAGGGGAGTCCCCAGCATTTT.